Shown below are 27 T cell receptor beta chains from a single sample sequenced in a study of blood T cell repertoires in COVID-19. The method was immunoSEQ multiplex PCR; TCRdb's version includes in-frame clones alone and lacks a portion of them. The data show over 100,000 clones, with over 80% seen just once and 1.1% held by the top ten. Input material: peripheral blood. The receptor source for this set is a human donor in a cohort sampled during active COVID-19.

This clone was counted once. This chain joins TRBV10-3 and TRBJ1-4, with D uncertain. Germline V CDR1 and CDR2: ENHRY, SYGVKD. This CDR3 is 14 amino acids long. With 3 bases removed from V and 5 bases from J, the gap between germline ends came to 10 bases. The CDR3 DNA reads TGTGCCATCAGTGATCCAGAGGAAAATGAAAAACTGTTTTTT. It translates to CAISDPEENEKLFF.

The V and J genes are TRBV5-5 and TRBJ2-7; TRBD1 aligns across 7 bases. The V gene's germline CDR1 is SGHKS and CDR2 YYEKEE (reference sequence). The CDR3 totals 13 residues. The V gene end was trimmed by 5 bases and the J gene end by 1 base; junction bases not matched to a gene: 3. Written as DNA, the CDR3 is TGTGCCAGCAGTGAACAGGGGTCCTACGAGCAGTACTTC. Encoded protein: CASSEQGSYEQYF.

V is TRBV28 and J is TRBJ1-2; no reliable D call. The germline V gene encodes CDR1 MDHEN and CDR2 SYDVKM. Deletions cut 6 bases from V and 4 bases from J, with 3 bases between. The CDR3 contains 10 residues. The CDR3 sequence: CASSFYGYTF. The CDR3 DNA is TGTGCCAGCAGCTTCTATGGCTACACCTTC.

The J gene is TRBJ2-1, the V gene TRBV3-1 (or the pseudogene TRBV3-2); 8 bases are a match to TRBD1. The CDR3 runs 17 residues. V was clipped by 0 bases and J by 5 bases; unmatched bases: 9. Germline CDR1 is LGHDT and CDR2 is YNNKEL (reference sequence). The CDR3 spells CASSQDPGQGIHNEQFF. The CDR3 DNA is TGTGCCAGCAGCCAAGACCCAGGACAGGGTATCCACAATGAGCAGTTCTTC.

The chain links TRBV7-9 to TRBJ2-7, with a weak D call TRBD1 (5 bases). V dropped 4 bases and J dropped 3 bases, with 16 bases sitting between them. This CDR3 spans 15 amino acids. Germline CDR1 reads SEHNR; CDR2 reads FQNEAQ (reference sequence). The DNA for the CDR3 is TGTGCCAGCAGCTGGGCAGGGATGGTCGGCTACGAGCAGTACTTC. This sequence encodes CASSWAGMVGYEQYF.

The CDR3 coding sequence is TGTGCCAGCAGCATGCTAGCGGACGAGCAGTTCTTC. Translated: CASSMLADEQFF. This sequence joins TRBV7-8 and TRBJ2-1; 7 bases are a match to TRBD2. The CDR3 spans 12 residues. Germline assignment: CDR1 SGHVS and CDR2 FQNEAQ. The V gene end was trimmed by 5 bases and the J gene end by 10 bases; junction bases not matched to a gene: 5.

The V and J genes are TRBV7-9 and TRBJ1-1, with a tentative D call TRBD1 (5 bases). From germline, CDR1 is SEHNR and CDR2 FQNEAQ (reference sequence). The V end lost 1 base, the J end lost 1 base, and 10 bases lay between the germline ends. The CDR3 spans 15 residues. CDR3 loop: CASSLEGGGNTEAFF. The CDR3 DNA reads as TGTGCCAGCAGCTTAGAGGGCGGGGGGAACACTGAAGCTTTCTTT.

The chain is built from TRBV5-1 and TRBJ1-3; 7 nucleotides align to TRBD1. The V and J ends lost 3 bases and 2 bases, in that order; junction bases with no gene match: 11. This CDR3 has 17 residues. Germline lookup yields CDR1 SGHRS and CDR2 YFSETQ. This CDR3 reads CASSWTTGKEAGNTIYF. The CDR3 DNA sequence: TGCGCCAGCAGCTGGACGACAGGGAAGGAGGCTGGAAACACCATATATTTT.

This clone came up once. V and J are TRBV4-3 and TRBJ2-6, with D unclear. CDR1 is LGHNA and CDR2 is YSLEER in the germline V gene. The CDR3 runs 14 residues. V dropped 4 bases and J dropped 12 bases, with 16 bases sitting between them. The CDR3 region is CASSPTATKGVLTF. CDR3 in DNA: TGCGCCAGCAGCCCTACGGCGACAAAAGGCGTCCTGACTTTC.

The genes are TRBV15 and TRBJ2-2; no definite D call. CDR1 LNHNV and CDR2 YYDKDF come from the germline V gene (reference sequence). This CDR3 region has 13 residues. V was trimmed by 8 bases and J by 1 base, leaving 8 bases between them. The CDR3 sequence: CATSARNTGELFF. As DNA, the CDR3 is TGTGCCACCTCCGCGCGGAACACCGGGGAGCTGTTTTTT.

This clone has only one observation. CDR3 DNA sequence: TGTGCCAGCAGCACAAACAGGGTATCCTCCTACGAGCAGTACTTC. As protein: CASSTNRVSSYEQYF. This chain joins TRBV7-9 and TRBJ2-7; TRBD1 is a possible D gene (6 bases). Trimming removed 5 bases from V and 0 bases from J, with 14 bases in between. The CDR3 runs to 15 residues. Germline values: CDR1 SEHNR, CDR2 FQNEAQ (reference sequence).

This clone came up a few times. The chain recombines TRBV24-1 with TRBJ2-5; perhaps TRBD1 as D (6 bases). This CDR3 region has 14 residues. V lost 2 bases, J lost 2 bases, and 8 bases lay in between. Germline assignment: CDR1 KGHDR and CDR2 SFDVKD. The CDR3, as DNA: TGTGCCACCAGTGATTCGGGACAACAAGAGACCCAGTACTTC. Its protein is CATSDSGQQETQYF.

The V and J genes are TRBV5-6 and TRBJ1-4; TRBD1 matches 7 bases. CDR3 length: 15 amino acids. Germline CDR1 and CDR2: SGHDT and YYEEEE. The ends lost 0 bases at V and 4 bases at J; junction bases unmatched: 3. Here the CDR3 reads CASSLGRDSNEKLFF. The CDR3 nucleotides read TGTGCCAGCAGCTTGGGGAGGGACAGTAATGAAAAACTGTTTTTT.

The V and J genes are TRBV5-1 and TRBJ2-1; TRBD1 matches 11 bases. The germline gives CDR1 SGHRS, CDR2 YFSETQ. The CDR3 spans 22 residues. The V gene end was trimmed by 0 bases and the J gene end by 7 bases; junction bases not matched to a gene: 24. The DNA of the CDR3 is TGCGCCAGCAGCTTGGGATTCGGGGTGGGGACAGGGGGAATAGTGGTCTGGAATGAGCAGTTCTTC. Translated: CASSLGFGVGTGGIVVWNEQFF.

CDR3 sequence reads: CASSETGTGNTIYF. The CDR3, as DNA: TGCGCCAGCAGCGAAACAGGTACCGGAAACACCATATATTTT. The chain recombines TRBV5-1 with TRBJ1-3, with D perhaps matching TRBD1 (5 bases). The germline V and J ends were trimmed by 4 bases and 4 bases, with 12 bases remaining between them. This CDR3 region has 14 residues. Per the germline V gene, CDR1 is SGHRS and CDR2 is YFSETQ.

The chain joins TRBV2 to TRBJ1-2, with D hard to call. From germline, CDR1 is SNHLY and CDR2 FYNNEI. This CDR3 is built from 14 residues. Deletions cut 6 bases from V and 8 bases from J, with 19 bases between. The CDR3 DNA follows: TGTGCCAGCAGATTGAAGTCGGGAGCCTACGGCTACACCTTC. It codes for CASRLKSGAYGYTF.

This rearrangement joins TRBV19 to TRBJ1-2; 9 bases are a match to TRBD1. Germline V gene data show CDR1 as LNHDA and CDR2 as SQIVND (reference sequence). V lost 6 bases and J lost 7; bases outside the gene matches: 15. There are 16 residues in the CDR3. The CDR3 DNA reads as TGTGCCAGTAGCACTGGGACAGGGAATTTAGTCGGTGGCTACACCTTC. This gives the protein CASSTGTGNLVGGYTF.

The J gene is TRBJ2-7, the V gene TRBV7-2; 8 nucleotides align to TRBD2. The V segment lost 2 bases and the J segment 3 bases; nucleotides outside the gene matches: 12. Germline assignment: CDR1 SGHTA and CDR2 FQGNSA. This CDR3 has 17 residues. Here the CDR3 reads CASSLSGRRERVYEQYF. The CDR3 DNA is TGTGCCAGCAGCTTAAGCGGGAGACGGGAACGGGTCTACGAGCAGTACTTC.

The chain links TRBV7-9 to TRBJ2-1; a possible D gene is TRBD2 (6 bases). Trimming pared 4 bases from V and 13 bases from J, leaving 17 bases between. The germline gives CDR1 SEHNR, CDR2 FQNEAQ (reference sequence). This CDR3 is 13 amino acids long. The CDR3 spells CASSSVHGTLQFF. For the CDR3, the DNA is TGTGCCAGCAGCTCGGTCCACGGGACTCTCCAGTTCTTC.

This clone was counted only a few times. The rearrangement joins TRBV2 to TRBJ1-5; no clear D gene. Germline V CDR1 and CDR2: SNHLY, FYNNEI. The CDR3 has 14 amino acids. V lost 6 bases and J lost 3, with 12 bases in between. As DNA, the CDR3 is TGTGCCAGCAGGCCCGGACGGGACAATCAGCCCCAGCATTTT. Protein: CASRPGRDNQPQHF.

The chain links TRBV7-9 to TRBJ2-5; weak D call: TRBD1 (6 bases). The CDR3 is 15 amino acids. Per the germline V gene, CDR1 is SEHNR and CDR2 is FQNEAQ (reference sequence). V lost 5 bases to trimming and J lost 6 bases, with 19 bases between them. The CDR3 nucleotides are TGTGCCAGCAGCCACCCGACCGACAGGACGAAGACCCAGTACTTC. Encoded protein: CASSHPTDRTKTQYF.

V and J are TRBV6-5 and TRBJ1-2, with TRBD1 matching over 10 bases. The CDR3 consists of 14 residues. The V and J ends lost 6 bases and 6 bases, in that order; junction bases with no gene match: 7. Germline loops: CDR1 MNHEY, CDR2 SVGAGI. CDR3 loop: CASSRDRGTDGYTF. The CDR3 DNA sequence: TGTGCCAGCAGCCGGGACAGGGGTACGGATGGCTACACCTTC.

The chain recombines TRBV12-3 or TRBV12-4 with TRBJ1-2; a weak D match, TRBD1 (5 bases). The CDR3 length is 13 residues. With 6 bases removed from V and 4 bases from J, the gap between germline ends came to 12 bases. CDR3 coding DNA: TGTGCCAGCAGCTATACAGGAGCCTATGGCTACACCTTC. Protein sequence: CASSYTGAYGYTF.

The genes are TRBV28 and TRBJ2-5; D not resolved. V dropped 1 base and J dropped 6 bases, with 15 bases sitting between them. CDR1 and CDR2 from the germline V gene are MDHEN and SYDVKM. The length of the CDR3 is 15 residues. Here the CDR3 DNA reads TGTGCCAGCAGTTTATCGTCTCTTAGGCGGAAGACCCAGTACTTC. This codes for CASSLSSLRRKTQYF.

The chain recombines TRBV11-1 with TRBJ1-2; TRBD1 matches at 7 bases. The CDR3 length is 14 residues. Germline V gene data show CDR1 as SGHAT and CDR2 as FQDESV (reference sequence). V lost 3 bases and J lost 1; bases outside the gene matches: 2. The CDR3 is CASSFAGGNYGYTF. The CDR3 coding sequence is TGTGCCAGCAGCTTCGCAGGGGGTAACTATGGCTACACCTTC. The whole variable domain, remainder taken from reference TRBV11-1 and TRBJ1-2, is EAEVAQSPRYKITEKSQAVAFWCDPISGHATLYWYRQILGQGPELLVQFQDESVVDDSQLPKDRFSAERLKGVDSTLKIQPAELGDSAMYLCASSFAGGNYGYTFGSGTRLTVV.

V and J are TRBV5-1 and TRBJ2-7, with 10 nucleotides matching TRBD1. The junction had 17 bases not matched to a gene; V was cut back by 3 bases and J by 2 bases. Germline CDR1 is SGHRS and CDR2 is YFSETQ. The CDR3 spans 19 residues. The CDR3 reads CASSYWDRGKNSPTYEQYF. The CDR3 DNA follows: TGCGCCAGCAGCTACTGGGACAGGGGTAAAAATAGCCCAACCTACGAGCAGTACTTC.

J is TRBJ2-1 and V is TRBV7-2; TRBD2 matches at 11 bases. The CDR3 contains 17 residues. Germline V gene sequence: CDR1 SGHTA, CDR2 FQGNSA. V dropped 4 bases and J dropped 0; count of bases not matched to a gene: 5. The CDR3 protein is CASSSRTSGRSYNEQFF. CDR3 bases: TGTGCCAGCAGCTCCCGGACTAGCGGGCGCTCCTACAATGAGCAGTTCTTC.